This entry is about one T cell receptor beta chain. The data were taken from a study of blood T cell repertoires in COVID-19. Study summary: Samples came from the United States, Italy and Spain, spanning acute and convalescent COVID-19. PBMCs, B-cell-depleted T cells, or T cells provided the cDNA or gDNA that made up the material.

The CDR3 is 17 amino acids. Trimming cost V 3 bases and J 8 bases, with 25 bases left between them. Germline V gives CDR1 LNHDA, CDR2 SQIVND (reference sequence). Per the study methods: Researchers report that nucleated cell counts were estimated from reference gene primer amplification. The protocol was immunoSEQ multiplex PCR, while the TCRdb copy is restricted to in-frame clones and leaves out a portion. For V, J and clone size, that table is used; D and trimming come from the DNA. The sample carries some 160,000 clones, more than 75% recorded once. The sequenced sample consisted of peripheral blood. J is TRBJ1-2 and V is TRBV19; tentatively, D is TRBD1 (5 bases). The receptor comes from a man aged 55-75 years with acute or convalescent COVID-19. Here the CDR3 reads CASSIDGSRGIVGGYTF. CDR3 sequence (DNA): TGTGCCAGTAGTATTGATGGTTCAAGGGGCATCGTTGGCGGCTACACCTTC.